This T cell receptor beta chain was documented in a study of CD8 T cells in ankylosing spondylitis. Libraries of TCR beta came from quantitative 5'-RACE with molecular barcodes. MiXCR was run by TCRdb on the 5' RACE reads, yielding one entry per CDR3 protein. Of around 130,000 distinct CDR3 sequences in the sample, around 7% were seen once. This clonotype was seen many times. Its specificity is unknown. Study-wide findings and caveats: A TCR beta motif of 7 to 9 highly homologous variants seemed to mark ankylosing spondylitis blood. CD8+ cells made up the disease-linked clones, which were relatively rare in peripheral blood.

The receptor was isolated from a male donor with ankylosing spondylitis or in good health (not recorded which). Sequenced: blood, either unsorted or a sorted T cell fraction (not recorded which).

The CDR3 protein is CASSPEFLARGSFEQFF. In DNA form, the CDR3 reads TGTGCCAGCAGTCCCGAATTTTTAGCGCGTGGATCGTTTGAGCAGTTCTTC. V usage is TRBV12-3 or TRBV12-4 and J usage is TRBJ2-1, with TRBD2 as a possible D gene (5 bases). The CDR3 has 17 amino acids. The V end was cut by 5 bases, the J end by 9 bases, with 26 bases between.